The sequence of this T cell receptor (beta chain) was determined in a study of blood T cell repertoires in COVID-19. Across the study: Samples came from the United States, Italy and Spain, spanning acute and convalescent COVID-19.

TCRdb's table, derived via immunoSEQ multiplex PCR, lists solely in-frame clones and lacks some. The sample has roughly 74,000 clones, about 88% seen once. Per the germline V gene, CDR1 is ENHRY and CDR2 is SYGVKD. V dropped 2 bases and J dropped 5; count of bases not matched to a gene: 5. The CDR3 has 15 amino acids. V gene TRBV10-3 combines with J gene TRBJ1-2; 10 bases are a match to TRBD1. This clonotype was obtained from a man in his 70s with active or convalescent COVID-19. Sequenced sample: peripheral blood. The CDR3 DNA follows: TGTGCCATCAGTGAGGACAGGGGGCGCGGGTATGGCTACACCTTC. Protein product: CAISEDRGRGYGYTF.